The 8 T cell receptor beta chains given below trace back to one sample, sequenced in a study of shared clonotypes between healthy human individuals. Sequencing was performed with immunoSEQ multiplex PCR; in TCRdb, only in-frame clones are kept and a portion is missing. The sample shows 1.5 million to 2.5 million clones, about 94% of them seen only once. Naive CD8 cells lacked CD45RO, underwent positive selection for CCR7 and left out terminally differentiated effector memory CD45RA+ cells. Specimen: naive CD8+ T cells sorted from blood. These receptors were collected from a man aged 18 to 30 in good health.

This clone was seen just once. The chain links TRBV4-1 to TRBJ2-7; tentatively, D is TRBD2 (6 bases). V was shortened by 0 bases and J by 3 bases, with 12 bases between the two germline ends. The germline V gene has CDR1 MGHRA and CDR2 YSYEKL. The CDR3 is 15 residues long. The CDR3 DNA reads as TGCGCCAGCAGCCAAGAAGGAGGGACCTTCTACGAGCAGTACTTC. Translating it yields CASSQEGGTFYEQYF.

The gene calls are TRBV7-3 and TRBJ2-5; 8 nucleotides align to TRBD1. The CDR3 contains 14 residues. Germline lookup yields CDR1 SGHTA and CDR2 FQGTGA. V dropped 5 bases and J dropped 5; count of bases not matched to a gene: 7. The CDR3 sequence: CASSTTGGGETQYF. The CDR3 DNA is TGTGCCAGCAGCACTACAGGGGGTGGGGAGACCCAGTACTTC.

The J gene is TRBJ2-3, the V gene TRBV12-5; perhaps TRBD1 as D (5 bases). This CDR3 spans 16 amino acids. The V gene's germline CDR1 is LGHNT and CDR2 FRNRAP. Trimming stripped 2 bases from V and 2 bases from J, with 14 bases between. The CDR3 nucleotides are TGTGCTAGTGGTTTGTGGGTAACAGGTTCCACAGATACGCAGTATTTT. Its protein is CASGLWVTGSTDTQYF.

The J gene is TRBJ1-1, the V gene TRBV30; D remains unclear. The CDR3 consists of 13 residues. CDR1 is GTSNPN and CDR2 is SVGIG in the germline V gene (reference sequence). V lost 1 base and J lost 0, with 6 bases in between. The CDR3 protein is CAWSDFLNTEAFF. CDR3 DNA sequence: TGTGCCTGGAGTGATTTTCTGAACACTGAAGCTTTCTTT. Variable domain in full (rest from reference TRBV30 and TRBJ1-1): SQTIHQWPATLVQPVGSPLSLECTVEGTSNPNLYWYRQAAGRGLQLLFYSVGIGQISSEVPQNLSASRPQDRQFILSSKKLLLSDSGFYLCAWSDFLNTEAFFGQGTRLTVV.

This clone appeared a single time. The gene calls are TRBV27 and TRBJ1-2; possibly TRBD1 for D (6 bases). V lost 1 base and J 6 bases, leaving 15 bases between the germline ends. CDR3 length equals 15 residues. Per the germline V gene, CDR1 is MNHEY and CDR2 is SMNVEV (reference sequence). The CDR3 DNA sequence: TGTGCCAGCAGTTTATTCGGGGGCGGAATAGATGGCTACACCTTC. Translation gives CASSLFGGGIDGYTF.

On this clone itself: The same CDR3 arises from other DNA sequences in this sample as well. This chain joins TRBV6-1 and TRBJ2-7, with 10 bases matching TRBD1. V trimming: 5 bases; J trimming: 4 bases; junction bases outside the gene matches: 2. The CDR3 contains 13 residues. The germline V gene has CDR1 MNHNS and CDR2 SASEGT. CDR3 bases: TGTGCCAGCAGTTTGGGACAGGGGTACGAGCAGTACTTC. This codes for CASSLGQGYEQYF.

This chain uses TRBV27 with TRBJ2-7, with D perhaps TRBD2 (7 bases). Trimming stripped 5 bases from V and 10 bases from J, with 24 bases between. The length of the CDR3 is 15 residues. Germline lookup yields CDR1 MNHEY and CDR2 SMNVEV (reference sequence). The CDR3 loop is CASSPVPLGGAKQYF. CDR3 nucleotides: TGTGCCAGCAGTCCGGTACCGCTTGGGGGGGCGAAACAGTACTTC.

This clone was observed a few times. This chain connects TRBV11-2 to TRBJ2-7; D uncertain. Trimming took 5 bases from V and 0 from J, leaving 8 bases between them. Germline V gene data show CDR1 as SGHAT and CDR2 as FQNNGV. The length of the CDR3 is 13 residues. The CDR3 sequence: CASSPRASYEQYF. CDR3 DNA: TGTGCCAGCAGCCCAAGGGCCTCCTACGAGCAGTACTTC.